This is a list of T cell receptor beta chains from one sample in a study of early T cells in non-severe SARS-CoV-2 infection. One entry per CDR3 protein results from TCRdb running MiXCR on the 5' RACE reads. The data hold 80,000 or so distinct CDR3 sequences, with less than 20% observed a single time. The sample taken for sequencing was whole blood. These receptors all come from an adult who was a healthcare worker with PCR-confirmed SARS-CoV-2 infection or an uninfected control (not recorded which). Each CDR3 is given with its conserved first and last residue. D genes are given only for firm matches. Size tells how often a clone was seen (once, few, many) or the class of an expanded clone, and some rows leave it out.

V gene	clone size	D gene	J gene	CDR3 DNA	CDR3 protein
TRBV2	.	.	TRBJ2-3	TGTGCCAGCATTTGGGGCCGCCGCACAGATACGCAGTATTTT	CASIWGRRTDTQYF
TRBV5-6	.	TRBD2	TRBJ2-2	TGTGCCAGCAGCTTGAAGCTCCAGGGAGGGACCGGGGAGCTGTTTTTT	CASSLKLQGGTGELFF
TRBV7-6	few	.	TRBJ2-3	TGTGCCAGCAGCTTAGCGATAACAGATACGCAGTATTTT	CASSLAITDTQYF
TRBV2	.	TRBD2	TRBJ2-1	TGTGCCAGCAGTCCGACTAGCGGGATTTACAATGAGCAGTTCTTC	CASSPTSGIYNEQFF
TRBV5-1	many	.	TRBJ2-1	TGCGCCAGCAGCTCCTCGGGGAATGAGCAGTTCTTC	CASSSSGNEQFF
TRBV30	few	.	TRBJ1-2	TGTGCCTGCTCCCCAGGGACTAACTATGGCTACACCTTC	CACSPGTNYGYTF
TRBV6-6	many	TRBD1	TRBJ1-2	TGTGCCAGCAGTGGGACAGCGCATGGCTACACCTTC	CASSGTAHGYTF
TRBV12-3/TRBV12-4	.	TRBD1	TRBJ1-1	TGTGCCAGCAGTCTTGGACAGGGGGTCCGTGAAGCTTTCTTT	CASSLGQGVREAFF
TRBV6-1	few	TRBD2	TRBJ2-3	TGTGCCAGCAGTGAACGACTAGCGGGGGGTCTTAGCACAGATACGCAGTATTTT	CASSERLAGGLSTDTQYF
TRBV4-3	.	TRBD1	TRBJ2-5	TGCGCCAGCAGCCAAGACGGAGGGACAGGGGGCTCAGAGACCCAGTACTTC	CASSQDGGTGGSETQYF
TRBV7-9	.	TRBD1	TRBJ2-6	TGTGCCAGCAGCCGAAGTGGGACAGGTGCTGGGGCCAACGTCCTGACTTTC	CASSRSGTGAGANVLTF
TRBV9	many	TRBD1	TRBJ2-7	TGTGCCAGCAGCGTTGGAACCGGGACAGGGAGAAGCGAGCAGTACTTC	CASSVGTGTGRSEQYF
TRBV15	many	.	TRBJ2-3	TGTGCCACCAGCAGAGAGGATCAGCACACAGATACGCAGTATTTT	CATSREDQHTDTQYF
TRBV5-1	few	.	TRBJ1-1	TGCGCCAGCAGCTTGGACGCGGGCACTGAAGCTTTCTTT	CASSLDAGTEAFF
TRBV7-9	.	TRBD2	TRBJ2-2	TGTGCCAGCAGCCTACTGAGAAAACCGGGACTAGCGAGCCCCGGGGAGCTGTTTTTT	CASSLLRKPGLASPGELFF
TRBV6-1	.	TRBD1	TRBJ1-1	TGTGCCACACAGACAGGGGGCTGGCGGGAAGCTTTCTTT	CATQTGGWREAFF
TRBV7-3	few	TRBD1	TRBJ2-2	TGTGCCAGCAGCCTTACGGGACAGCAGACCGGGGAGCTGTTTTTT	CASSLTGQQTGELFF
TRBV7-8	once	.	TRBJ1-6	TGTGCCAGCAGCTTAGCAGCACTCAGGATTACGAATTCACCCCTCCACTTT	CASSLAALRITNSPLHF
TRBV12-3/TRBV12-4	.	TRBD2	TRBJ2-3	TGTGCCAGCACGGGACTACACTTCACAGATACGCAGTATTTT	CASTGLHFTDTQYF
TRBV9	few	.	TRBJ2-1	TGTGCCAGCAGCGTAGTTGGACTAAGGAACAATGAGCAGTTCTTC	CASSVVGLRNNEQFF
TRBV2	many	.	TRBJ2-1	TGTGCCAGCAGTGGGCTTCCTGGCACCAATGAGCAGTTCTTC	CASSGLPGTNEQFF
TRBV14	.	TRBD1	TRBJ1-6	TGTGCCAGCAGCCGAACTAACAGGGGGCGAGCGAATTCACCCCTCCACTTT	CASSRTNRGRANSPLHF
TRBV7-2	many	TRBD1	TRBJ2-1	TGTGCCAGCAGGGACAGGGAATTCTACAATGAGCAGTTCTTC	CASRDREFYNEQFF
TRBV10-1	.	.	TRBJ1-1	TGCGCCAGCCAGGGAGCTTTCTTT	CASQGAFF
TRBV20-1	.	.	TRBJ2-3	TGCAGTGCTAATAGAGGACCCACAGATACGCAGTATTTT	CSANRGPTDTQYF
TRBV7-7	many	TRBD2	TRBJ2-1	TGTGCTAGCAGCCTAACCGGGACTAGCGTGGGCGATGAGCAGTTCTTC	CASSLTGTSVGDEQFF
TRBV9	.	.	TRBJ2-2	TGTGCCAGCAGCGTAGGGGTCACCGGGGAGCTGTTTTTT	CASSVGVTGELFF
TRBV10-3	.	.	TRBJ1-5	TGTGCCATCAGCCGAGACGGCCAGGGTCAGCCCCAGCATTTT	CAISRDGQGQPQHF
TRBV20-1	.	.	TRBJ1-1	TGCAGTGCCTCAAAGGGGGTCGCTGAAGCTTTCTTT	CSASKGVAEAFF